Included here is one T cell receptor (beta chain) sequence, with context. The sample holds many counts of this clonotype. Its antigen is currently not known. No qualities accompany the bases; no much larger clone lies one base away. The entry originates in a study of early T cells in non-severe SARS-CoV-2 infection (dated by TCRdb to about 2021). Study-wide context: TCR sequencing used bulk RNA from unsorted whole blood, so alpha and beta chains could not be paired.

Its CDR3 holds 16 amino acids, cysteine through phenylalanine. The retained sequence is limited to the CDR3, 48 bases, with the frame set at the first base. The CDR1 and CDR2 encoded by the germline V gene are SGHRS and YFSETQ. Trimmed from V: 3 bases; trimmed from J: 4 bases; junction bases lacking a gene match: 9. Findings and caveats that apply to the study as a whole: VDJdb matching was skewed toward anti-spike CD8 responses and likely underestimated virus-specific expansions by missing private and CD4 specificities.

Libraries were prepared through 5' RACE. Sequencing was performed on a NextSeq 500. In the TCR library protocol, unique molecular identifiers were attached to individual cDNA molecules to correct for PCR bias and sequencing error. TCR alpha and beta chains were both sequenced, and the abundances of alpha and beta sequences in each sample were closely correlated with each other. The authors processed their data as follows. Decombinator V4 was used to annotate TCR sequences for V gene, J gene and CDR3. Expanded TCRs were defined as changing significantly between any two time points under a Poisson model with p below 0.0001. Abundances of TCRs were expressed as counts per million after normalisation to the total number of TCRs sequenced in each sample. MAIT TCRs were defined by TRAV1-2 paired with TRAJ12, TRAJ20 or TRAJ33, and iNKT TCRs by TRAV10 paired with TRAJ18. A search of VDJdb, accessed on 1 November 2021, was run for TCRs annotated to CMV, EBV and SARS-CoV-2, with TCRs annotated for multiple antigens excluded. TCRdb redid the processing of the public reads, applying fastp at Q25 and MiXCR, and retained in-frame beta chains. Rows are combined by CDR3 protein, so each entry shows the most common genes and DNA. TCRdb's processing, not the study's, gives the V and J calls here. The sample table holds around 61,000 distinct CDR3 sequences, of which 10% to 14% were seen once. More than 1.5% of the sample belongs to the ten largest clones.

Set within a cohort of healthcare workers in London, UK, this nested case-control study involved weekly PCR testing of nasopharyngeal swabs along with blood sampling. Between 23 and 31 March 2020, the week of the UK lockdown, healthcare workers were enrolled and then followed up weekly for as long as 16 weeks. This chain joins TRBV5-1 to TRBJ1-4; 7 bases in between match TRBD1. The receptor was derived from an adult who was a healthcare worker with PCR-confirmed SARS-CoV-2 infection or an uninfected control (not recorded which). The sample consisted of whole blood. In nucleotide form, the sequence is TGCGCCAGCAGCTACTCCCGGGACAGCAATAATGAAAAACTGTTTTTT. It specifies CASSYSRDSNNEKLFF.